The 24 T cell receptor beta chains below all came from one sample that was sequenced in a study of spatial heterogeneity in lung cancer. Whole-study findings and limits: Counts of expanded intratumoral alpha and beta TCRs tracked tumor mutation counts.

Time point described: sample taken at primary tumor resection. Their antigen targets remain unknown. Using its own MiXCR run on the 5' RACE reads, TCRdb lists one record per CDR3 protein. Found here are approximately 94,000 distinct CDR3 sequences, about 4.4% of them singletons; the top ten hold approximately 22%. Sequenced here: lung tumor tissue, sampled at surgery. Receptor source: a male donor with early-stage non-small cell lung cancer.

This clonotype was seen repeatedly, ten times or more. CDR3 loop: CASSPASLLSAFF. The CDR3 bases are TGTGCCAGCTCACCCGCGTCCCTTCTATCGGCTTTCTTT. The rearrangement joins TRBV18 to TRBJ1-1; D gene ambiguous. Trimming left V 3 bases short and J 11 bases short, with 16 bases between. The CDR3 sequence is 13 residues long. Per germline, CDR1 KGHSH and CDR2 LQKENI.

The table lists this clonotype with many counts. The genes are TRBV4-1 and TRBJ2-5; 7 bases match TRBD1. Per germline, CDR1 MGHRA and CDR2 YSYEKL. This CDR3 comprises 15 residues. Unmatched junction bases numbered 7, after V lost 0 bases and J lost 6 bases. CDR3 in amino acids: CASSQDFIGGKTQYF. The CDR3 DNA sequence: TGCGCCAGCAGCCAAGATTTTATAGGGGGCAAGACCCAGTACTTC.

This clonotype was recorded at least ten times. The chain combines TRBV7-9 with TRBJ1-1; no reliable D call. Germline-derived CDR1 and CDR2 are SEHNR and FQNEAQ (reference sequence). The V end was cut by 6 bases, the J end by 1 base, with 12 bases between. The CDR3 runs to 14 residues. CDR3 bases: TGTGCCAGCAGGTCCCCCACACAGAACACTGAAGCTTTCTTT. Translating gives CASRSPTQNTEAFF.

This clonotype was recorded at least ten times. The J gene is TRBJ1-5, the V gene TRBV6-2 or TRBV6-3; a possible D gene is TRBD1 (6 bases). Trimming took 6 bases from V and 3 from J, leaving 15 bases between them. Germline loops: CDR1 MNHEY, CDR2 SVGEGT. The CDR3 is 15 amino acids. This chain's CDR3 is CASRTGQIVNQPQHF. CDR3 nucleotides: TGTGCCAGCAGAACCGGACAGATAGTCAATCAGCCCCAGCATTTT.

The gene calls are TRBV29-1 and TRBJ2-3; no reliable D call. In germline, CDR1 is SQVTM, CDR2 ANQGSEA. V lost 0 bases, J lost 6 bases, and 7 bases lay in between. The CDR3 totals 12 residues. CDR3 in DNA: TGCAGCGTTGAAGAACCTAGGGATACGCAGTATTTT. This codes for CSVEEPRDTQYF.

This clonotype came up many times. A junction boundary mismatches the germline segment, possibly from a read error. The rearrangement joins TRBV6-5 to TRBJ1-1, with 10 nucleotides matching TRBD1. This CDR3 contains 13 residues. Per the germline V gene, CDR1 is MNHEY and CDR2 is SVGAGI. The CDR3 region is CASSLRQGARNWF. For the CDR3, the DNA is TGTGCCAGCAGCCTAAGACAGGGGGCGAGGAATTGGTTT.

In this sample, this clonotype turned up many times. The chain carries TRBV13 and TRBJ2-1; 8 bases agree with TRBD2. Trimming removed 4 bases from V and 6 bases from J; junction bases left unmatched: 5. There are 14 residues in the CDR3. The germline V gene has CDR1 PRHDT and CDR2 FYEKMQ (reference sequence). The CDR3, as DNA: TGTGCCAGCAGCTCTACTAGCGGCCTCAATGAGCAGTTCTTC. It encodes CASSSTSGLNEQFF.

This clonotype was seen at least ten times. The V and J genes are TRBV5-6 and TRBJ2-3; D is ambiguous. V shed 4 bases and J shed 0 bases, with 6 bases lying between them. Per the germline V gene, CDR1 is SGHDT and CDR2 is YYEEEE. CDR3 length: 13 amino acids. In DNA form, the CDR3 reads TGTGCCAGCAGCCGGCCTAGCACAGATACGCAGTATTTT. Its translation is CASSRPSTDTQYF.

This clonotype showed up many times. This chain connects TRBV28 to TRBJ1-5; D call uncertain. Trimming pared 3 bases from V and 14 bases from J, leaving 11 bases between. Looked up from germline, CDR1 is MDHEN and CDR2 is SYDVKM. This CDR3 is 11 amino acids long. Here the CDR3 reads CASSFPGLEHF. The CDR3 nucleotides read TGTGCCAGCAGTTTTCCGGGCCTCGAGCATTTT.

This clonotype was seen at least ten times. This chain uses TRBV7-9 with TRBJ2-1; 16 bases are a match to TRBD2. Germline assignment: CDR1 SEHNR and CDR2 FQNEAQ (reference sequence). V lost 4 bases and J lost 6; bases outside the gene matches: 21. This CDR3 region has 22 residues. The CDR3 DNA sequence: TGTGCCAGCAGCTCAGGGACTAGCGGGAGGGTCTTGATCACTTCGACCCGCAATGAGCAGTTCTTC. Residues: CASSSGTSGRVLITSTRNEQFF.

This clonotype was counted many times. This chain links TRBV5-1 with TRBJ1-1, with D hard to call. V shed 5 bases and J shed 2 bases, with 13 bases lying between them. CDR1 SGHRS and CDR2 YFSETQ come from the germline V gene. The CDR3 extends over 14 amino acids. CDR3: CASREITDNTEAFF. CDR3 DNA sequence: TGCGCCAGCAGAGAGATCACAGATAACACTGAAGCTTTCTTT.

This clonotype was counted ten times or more. The rearrangement joins TRBV20-1 to TRBJ2-2, with D possibly matching TRBD1 (6 bases). There are 14 residues in the CDR3. Germline V gene lookup returns CDR1 DFQATT and CDR2 SNEGSKA (reference sequence). Deletions cut 7 bases from V and 4 bases from J, with 16 bases between. CDR3 coding DNA: TGCAGTGTTGGCCGACAGGAGATCACCGGGGAGCTGTTTTTT. It encodes CSVGRQEITGELFF.

The table lists this clonotype with many counts. This chain links TRBV20-1 with TRBJ1-2; D not certain. V gave up 5 bases and J gave up 8 bases, with 18 bases separating them. This CDR3 comprises 13 residues. Germline CDR1 and CDR2: DFQATT and SNEGSKA (reference sequence). CDR3 nucleotides: TGCAGTGCTTACCTCCTTGGGCGGGGAGGCTACACCTTC. Translation: CSAYLLGRGGYTF.

This clonotype appeared a few times. V is TRBV14 and J is TRBJ2-7, with 7 nucleotides matching TRBD2. V shed 4 bases and J 3 bases; nucleotides not matched to a gene: 9. The CDR3 loop spans 15 amino acids. Germline values: CDR1 SGHDN, CDR2 FVKESK. CDR3 loop: CASSRLAGARYEQYF. The CDR3 nucleotides read TGTGCCAGCAGCCGACTCGCGGGAGCCCGCTACGAGCAGTACTTC.

The chain recombines TRBV28 with TRBJ1-1; D might be TRBD1 (5 bases). Germline V gene lookup returns CDR1 MDHEN and CDR2 SYDVKM. Trimming removed 2 bases from V and 1 base from J, with 14 bases in between. The CDR3 covers 16 residues. CDR3 in amino acids: CASSLQAGRKNTEAFF. CDR3 DNA: TGTGCCAGCAGTTTACAGGCAGGGAGAAAGAACACTGAAGCTTTCTTT.

There are many counts of this clonotype. V and J are TRBV2 and TRBJ2-5; D might be TRBD2 (5 bases). The CDR3 extends over 13 amino acids. Germline-derived CDR1 and CDR2 are SNHLY and FYNNEI. The V gene lost 6 bases and the J gene lost 3 bases, with 11 bases spanning the gap. The CDR3 sequence is CASSRERKETQYF. Written as DNA, the CDR3 is TGTGCCAGCAGCCGGGAACGAAAAGAGACCCAGTACTTC.

In this sample, this clonotype turned up many times. V and J are TRBV5-1 and TRBJ2-3, with a weak D call TRBD2 (5 bases). This CDR3 has 14 amino acids. V was trimmed by 1 base and J by 4 bases, leaving 10 bases between them. In germline, CDR1 is SGHRS, CDR2 YFSETQ. The CDR3 DNA follows: TGCGCCAGCAGCTTGTCTAGCCTCCCAGATACGCAGTATTTT. Encoded protein: CASSLSSLPDTQYF.

The chain carries TRBV5-1 and TRBJ2-5; possibly TRBD2 for D (6 bases). V lost 0 bases and J 5 bases, leaving 20 bases between the germline ends. This CDR3 spans 17 amino acids. Per the germline V gene, CDR1 is SGHRS and CDR2 is YFSETQ. CDR3 amino acids: CASSLAGRGGIGETQYF. The CDR3 DNA is TGCGCCAGCAGCTTGGCAGGTCGAGGCGGGATTGGGGAGACCCAGTACTTC.

This clonotype was observed many times. The chain combines TRBV4-1 with TRBJ1-4; D unclear. Germline CDR1 is MGHRA and CDR2 is YSYEKL. CDR3 size: 16 residues. V lost 4 bases and J 8 bases, leaving 20 bases between the germline ends. CDR3 bases: TGCGCCAGCAGCCCCGTCGTGTATGAACCGGGGGAAAAACTGTTTTTT. Encoded protein: CASSPVVYEPGEKLFF.

This clonotype was recorded at least ten times. CDR3 nucleotide sequence: TGTGCCACCAGCAGTTTTGTATTAGCACGTGAGCAGTTCTTC. Its protein product is CATSSFVLAREQFF. V usage is TRBV15 and J usage is TRBJ2-1; D gene unclear. Germline V gives CDR1 LNHNV, CDR2 YYDKDF (reference sequence). This CDR3 is built from 14 residues. V was clipped by 3 bases and J by 9 bases, with 15 bases between them.

This clonotype occurred many times. The J gene is TRBJ2-7, the V gene TRBV5-1; 8 bases are shared with TRBD1. The CDR3 spans 15 residues. Germline assignment: CDR1 SGHRS and CDR2 YFSETQ. J was trimmed by 2 bases and V by 4 bases; bases with no gene match: 8. The CDR3 region is CASSPTTGVTYEQYF. The CDR3 DNA reads as TGCGCCAGCAGCCCGACGACAGGGGTCACCTACGAGCAGTACTTC.

In this sample, this clonotype turned up many times. The rearrangement joins TRBV29-1 to TRBJ2-2; 9 bases line up with TRBD1. Germline values: CDR1 SQVTM, CDR2 ANQGSEA. This CDR3 comprises 15 residues. The V segment lost 7 bases and the J segment 1 base; nucleotides outside the gene matches: 7. The CDR3 DNA sequence: TGCAGCGGAAGGGGACAGGGTTTGAACACCGGGGAGCTGTTTTTT. Translation: CSGRGQGLNTGELFF.

This chain links TRBV14 with TRBJ1-2; tentatively, D is TRBD1 (6 bases). This CDR3 contains 16 residues. The germline gives CDR1 SGHDN, CDR2 FVKESK. Trimming removed 4 bases at V and 1 base at J, with 16 bases between. CDR3 bases: TGTGCCAGCAGCCCGACACAGGGACCCTTTAACTATGGCTACACCTTC. Residues: CASSPTQGPFNYGYTF.

This clonotype showed up many times. The chain carries TRBV20-1 and TRBJ1-2; D not resolved. Germline values: CDR1 DFQATT, CDR2 SNEGSKA (reference sequence). V was shortened by 6 bases and J by 5 bases, with 16 bases between the two germline ends. The CDR3 consists of 13 residues. The CDR3 loop reads CSATPGISYGYTF. DNA of the CDR3: TGCAGTGCCACCCCAGGAATCTCTTATGGCTACACCTTC.